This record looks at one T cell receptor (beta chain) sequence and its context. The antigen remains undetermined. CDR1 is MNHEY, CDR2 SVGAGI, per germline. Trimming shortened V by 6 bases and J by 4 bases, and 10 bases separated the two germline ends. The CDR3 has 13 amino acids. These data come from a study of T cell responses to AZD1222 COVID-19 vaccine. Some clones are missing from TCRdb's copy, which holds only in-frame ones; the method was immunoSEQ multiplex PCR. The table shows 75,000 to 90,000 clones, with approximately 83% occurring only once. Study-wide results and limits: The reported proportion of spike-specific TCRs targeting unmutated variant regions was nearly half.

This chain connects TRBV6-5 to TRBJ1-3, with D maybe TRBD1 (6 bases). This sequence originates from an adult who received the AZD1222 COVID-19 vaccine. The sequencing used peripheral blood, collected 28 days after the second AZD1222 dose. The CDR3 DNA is TGTGCCAGCAGGGGGACATTCGGAAACACCATATATTTT. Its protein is CASRGTFGNTIYF.